These 13 T cell receptor beta chains came from one sample sequenced in a study of shared clonotypes between healthy human individuals. The table came from immunoSEQ multiplex PCR; TCRdb's copy has only in-frame clones and leaves some out. The sample has approximately 2,300,000 clones, approximately 90% seen once. The specimen sequenced was naive CD4+ T cells from PBMCs. Subset of the sample: CD45RA+ positively selected. Receptors originate from a man younger than 35 in good health. Some clones in this sample may be carry-over from other donors' samples.

The V gene is TRBV5-1, the J gene TRBJ1-2, with 8 nucleotides matching TRBD1. The CDR3 covers 14 residues. Germline trimming cut 0 bases from V and 7 bases from J; bases unmatched to any gene: 5. CDR1 SGHRS and CDR2 YFSETQ come from the germline V gene. The CDR3 is CASSLAPGGSGYTF. In DNA, the CDR3 is TGCGCCAGCAGCTTGGCCCCAGGGGGCTCTGGCTACACCTTC.

The CDR3 loop is CASSFAAAAYEQYF. CDR3 bases: TGTGCCAGCAGCTTCGCGGCGGCCGCGTACGAGCAGTACTTC. The chain joins TRBV7-9 to TRBJ2-7; D unclear. CDR3 length: 14 amino acids. Trimming took off 3 bases at V and 4 bases at J, with 13 bases between the two ends. Germline V gene lookup returns CDR1 SEHNR and CDR2 FQNEAQ (reference sequence).

This clone was observed a single time. CDR3 sequence: CASSSTGRRFQPQHF. The CDR3 bases are TGTGCCAGCAGCTCGACAGGCCGACGATTTCAGCCCCAGCATTTT. The rearrangement uses TRBV7-6 and TRBJ1-5, with a weak D call TRBD1 (6 bases). V lost 4 bases and J 6 bases, leaving 16 bases between the germline ends. CDR3 length: 15 amino acids. In germline, CDR1 is SGHVS, CDR2 FNYEAQ.

This clone was detected once. The J gene is TRBJ2-1, the V gene TRBV6-5; 9 bases line up with TRBD1. J gave up 8 bases and V 5 bases, and 7 bases lay outside the gene matches. CDR1 is MNHEY and CDR2 is SVGAGI in the germline V gene. The CDR3 runs 14 residues. Written as DNA, the CDR3 is TGTGCCAGCAGTCCCGGGACAGGGATCGATGAGCAGTTCTTC. This encodes CASSPGTGIDEQFF.

The chain joins TRBV6-5 to TRBJ2-7; 7 bases align to TRBD2. Germline V gene data show CDR1 as MNHEY and CDR2 as SVGAGI. The CDR3 length is 15 residues. Germline trimming cut 2 bases from V and 3 bases from J; bases unmatched to any gene: 7. In nucleotides, the CDR3 is TGTGCCAGCAGTTACGTCCGCGGGAGTGGCTACGAGCAGTACTTC. Residues: CASSYVRGSGYEQYF.

This chain joins TRBV28 and TRBJ2-3, with D unresolved. The V end was cut by 5 bases, the J end by 5 bases, with 8 bases between. The CDR3 spans 12 residues. CDR1 MDHEN and CDR2 SYDVKM come from the germline V gene. CDR3 coding DNA: TGTGCCAGCAGTATACCTATAGATACGCAGTATTTT. Translating gives CASSIPIDTQYF.

This chain joins TRBV5-1 and TRBJ2-3; 10 bases fit TRBD2. Unmatched junction bases numbered 18, after V lost 5 bases and J lost 3 bases. Germline CDR1 and CDR2: SGHRS and YFSETQ. The CDR3 totals 19 residues. The CDR3 region has the DNA TGCGCCAGCAGGAAGGTGGCTAGCGGGAGTAGGAGTGTGACAGATACGCAGTATTTT. This codes for CASRKVASGSRSVTDTQYF.

This rearrangement joins TRBV4-1 to TRBJ2-7; tentatively, D is TRBD2 (6 bases). The ends were cut back, 4 bases at V and 4 bases at J, with 17 bases in the middle. Looked up from germline, CDR1 is MGHRA and CDR2 is YSYEKL. The CDR3 runs 15 residues. In nucleotides, the CDR3 is TGCGCCAGCAGCCTAACCGGGACTTCGTCATACGAGCAGTACTTC. Protein: CASSLTGTSSYEQYF.

This chain uses TRBV2 with TRBJ1-4; TRBD1 is a possible D gene (5 bases). Trimming cost V 6 bases and J 0 bases, with 26 bases left between them. Germline-derived CDR1 and CDR2 are SNHLY and FYNNEI. This CDR3 region has 20 residues. The CDR3 loop is CASRGIRDSVGQATNEKLFF. For the CDR3, the DNA is TGTGCCAGCAGGGGAATAAGGGACTCCGTGGGTCAGGCAACTAATGAAAAACTGTTTTTT.

The rearrangement links TRBV9 to TRBJ1-2; tentatively, D is TRBD1 (6 bases). CDR3 length: 14 residues. The V end was cut by 4 bases, the J end by 3 bases, with 13 bases between. Germline CDR1 and CDR2: SGDLS and YYNGEE. The CDR3 DNA follows: TGTGCCAGCAGCCCAGGACAGCATTACTATGGCTACACCTTC. Translated, it gives CASSPGQHYYGYTF.

The CDR3 region has the DNA TGTGCCAGCAGCTTAGCGGGAGGTAAACCCACCGGGGAGCTGTTTTTT. As protein: CASSLAGGKPTGELFF. This chain connects TRBV7-9 to TRBJ2-2, with a tentative D call TRBD2 (6 bases). This CDR3 is built from 16 residues. The germline CDR1 and CDR2 sequences are SEHNR and FQNEAQ (reference sequence). V shed 0 bases and J shed 4 bases, with 12 bases lying between them.

A single count supports this clone. The chain has TRBV27 and TRBJ2-3; 9 bases agree with TRBD1. Germline V lookup: CDR1 MNHEY, CDR2 SMNVEV (reference sequence). The V segment lost 8 bases and the J segment 2 bases; nucleotides outside the gene matches: 14. The CDR3 totals 17 residues. CDR3 loop: CASRQTDRGSYTDTQYF. Here the CDR3 DNA reads TGTGCCAGCCGTCAAACGGACAGGGGCTCGTACACAGATACGCAGTATTTT.

The V gene is TRBV9, the J gene TRBJ2-5, with TRBD2 matching 7 bases. Germline-derived CDR1 and CDR2 are SGDLS and YYNGEE. The junction had 7 bases not matched to a gene; V was cut back by 2 bases and J by 3 bases. This CDR3 contains 15 residues. The CDR3 coding sequence is TGTGCCAGCAGCGTGTCCGGGGCGGGAGAAGAGACCCAGTACTTC. The encoded protein is CASSVSGAGEETQYF.